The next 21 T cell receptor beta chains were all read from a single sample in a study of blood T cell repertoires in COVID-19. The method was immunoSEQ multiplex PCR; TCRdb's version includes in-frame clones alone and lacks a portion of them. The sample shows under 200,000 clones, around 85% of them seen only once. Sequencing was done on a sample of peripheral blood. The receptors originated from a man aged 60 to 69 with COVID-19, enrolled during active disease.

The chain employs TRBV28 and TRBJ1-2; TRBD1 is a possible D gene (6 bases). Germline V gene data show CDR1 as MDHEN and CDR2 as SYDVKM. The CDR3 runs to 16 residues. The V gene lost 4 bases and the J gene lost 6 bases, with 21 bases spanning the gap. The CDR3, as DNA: TGTGCCAGCAGTTCCGTAGGGGGGGGTCTGGCTGATGGCTACACCTTC. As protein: CASSSVGGGLADGYTF.

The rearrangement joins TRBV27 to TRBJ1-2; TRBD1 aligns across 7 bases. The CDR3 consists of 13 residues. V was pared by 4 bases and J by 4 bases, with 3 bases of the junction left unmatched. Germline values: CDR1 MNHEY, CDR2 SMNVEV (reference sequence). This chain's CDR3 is CASSWRQGYGYTF. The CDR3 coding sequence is TGTGCCAGCAGTTGGAGACAGGGCTATGGCTACACCTTC.

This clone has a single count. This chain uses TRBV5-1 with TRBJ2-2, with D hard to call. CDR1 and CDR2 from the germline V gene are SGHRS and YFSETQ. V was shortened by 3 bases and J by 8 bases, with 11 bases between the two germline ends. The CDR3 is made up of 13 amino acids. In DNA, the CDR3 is TGCGCCAGCAGCTCAAGACAAGCTGGGGAGCTGTTTTTT. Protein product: CASSSRQAGELFF.

CDR3 loop: CASSVQGLGAYNEQFF. The CDR3, as DNA: TGTGCCAGCAGTGTTCAGGGGTTAGGCGCCTACAATGAGCAGTTCTTC. This sequence joins TRBV27 and TRBJ2-1; a possible D gene is TRBD1 (6 bases). The germline V gene encodes CDR1 MNHEY and CDR2 SMNVEV (reference sequence). V was shortened by 5 bases and J by 2 bases, with 16 bases between the two germline ends. This CDR3 comprises 16 residues.

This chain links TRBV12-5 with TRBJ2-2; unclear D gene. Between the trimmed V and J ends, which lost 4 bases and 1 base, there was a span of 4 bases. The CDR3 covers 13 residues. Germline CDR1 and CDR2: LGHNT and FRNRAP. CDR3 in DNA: TGTGCTAGTGGTTCAGGGAACACCGGGGAGCTGTTTTTT. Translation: CASGSGNTGELFF.

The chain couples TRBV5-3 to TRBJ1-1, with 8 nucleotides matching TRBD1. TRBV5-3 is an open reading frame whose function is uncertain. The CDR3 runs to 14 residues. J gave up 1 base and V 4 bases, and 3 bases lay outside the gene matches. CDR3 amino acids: CARSRGQGNTEAFF. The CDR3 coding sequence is TGTGCCAGAAGCAGAGGACAGGGGAACACTGAAGCTTTCTTT.

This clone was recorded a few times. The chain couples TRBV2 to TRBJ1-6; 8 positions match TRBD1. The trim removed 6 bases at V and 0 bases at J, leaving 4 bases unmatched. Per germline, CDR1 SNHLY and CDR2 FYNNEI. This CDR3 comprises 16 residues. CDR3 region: CASRVQGGSYNSPLHF. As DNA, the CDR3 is TGTGCCAGCAGGGTACAGGGGGGCTCCTATAATTCACCCCTCCACTTT.

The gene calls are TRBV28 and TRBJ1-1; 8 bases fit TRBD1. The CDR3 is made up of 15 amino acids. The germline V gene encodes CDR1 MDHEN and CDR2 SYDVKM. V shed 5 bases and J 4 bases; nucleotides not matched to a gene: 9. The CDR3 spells CASSPSGQGSTEAFF. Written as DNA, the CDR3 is TGTGCCAGCAGTCCCTCCGGACAGGGTAGCACTGAAGCTTTCTTT.

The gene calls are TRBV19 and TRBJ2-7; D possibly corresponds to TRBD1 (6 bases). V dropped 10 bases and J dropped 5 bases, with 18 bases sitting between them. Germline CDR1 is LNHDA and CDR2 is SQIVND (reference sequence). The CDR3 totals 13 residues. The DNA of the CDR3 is TGTGCCACCACTCCTACAGGGAACAACGAGCAGTACTTC. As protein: CATTPTGNNEQYF.

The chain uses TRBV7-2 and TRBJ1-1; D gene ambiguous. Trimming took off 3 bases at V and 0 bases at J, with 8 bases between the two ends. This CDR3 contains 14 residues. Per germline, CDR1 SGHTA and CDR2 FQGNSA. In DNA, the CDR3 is TGTGCCAGCAGCTTCCGTAACATGAACACTGAAGCTTTCTTT. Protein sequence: CASSFRNMNTEAFF. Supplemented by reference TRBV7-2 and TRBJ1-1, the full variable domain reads GAGVSQSPSNKVTEKGKDVELRCDPISGHTALYWYRQSLGQGLEFLIYFQGNSAPDKSGLPSDRFSAERTGGSVSTLTIQRTQQEDSAVYLCASSFRNMNTEAFFGQGTRLTVV.

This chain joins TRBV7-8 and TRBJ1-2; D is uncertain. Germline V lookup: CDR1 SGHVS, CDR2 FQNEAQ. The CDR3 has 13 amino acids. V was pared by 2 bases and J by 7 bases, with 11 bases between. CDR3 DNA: TGTGCCAGCAGCTTAAGCGGTACAGCTGGCTACACCTTC. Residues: CASSLSGTAGYTF. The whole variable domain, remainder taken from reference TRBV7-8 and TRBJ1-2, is GAGVSQSPRYKVAKRGQDVALRCDPISGHVSLFWYQQALGQGPEFLTYFQNEAQLDKSGLPSDRFFAERPEGSVSTLKIQRTQQEDSAVYLCASSLSGTAGYTFGSGTRLTVV.

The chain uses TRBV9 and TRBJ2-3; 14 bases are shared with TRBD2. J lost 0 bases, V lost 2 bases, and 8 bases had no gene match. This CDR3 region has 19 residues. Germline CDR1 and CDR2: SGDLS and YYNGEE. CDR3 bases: TGTGCCAGCAGCGTGGGTATGAGGACTAGCGGGAGGAGCACAGATACGCAGTATTTT. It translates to CASSVGMRTSGRSTDTQYF. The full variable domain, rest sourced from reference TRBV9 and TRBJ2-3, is DSGVTQTPKHLITATGQRVTLRCSPRSGDLSVYWYQQSLDQGLQFLIQYYNGEERAKGNILERFSAQQFPDLHSELNLSSLELGDSALYFCASSVGMRTSGRSTDTQYFGPGTRLTVL.

CDR3 nucleotides: TGTGCCAGCAGCGTAGGACAGCATAATGAAAAACTGTTTTTT. It yields the protein CASSVGQHNEKLFF. This chain uses TRBV9 with TRBJ1-4; TRBD1 is a possible D gene (5 bases). The V end lost 0 bases, the J end lost 4 bases, and 7 bases lay between the germline ends. The CDR3 is made up of 14 amino acids. Germline-derived CDR1 and CDR2 are SGDLS and YYNGEE.

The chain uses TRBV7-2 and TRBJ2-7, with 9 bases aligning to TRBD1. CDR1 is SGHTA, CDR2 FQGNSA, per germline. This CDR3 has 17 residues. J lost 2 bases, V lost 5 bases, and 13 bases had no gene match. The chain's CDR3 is CASSLQGARLRPYEQYF. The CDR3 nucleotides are TGTGCCAGCAGCCTACAGGGGGCGCGTTTGAGGCCCTACGAGCAGTACTTC.

The CDR3 protein is CASSHDRGNTEAFF. The CDR3 DNA reads TGTGCCAGCAGCCACGACAGAGGGAACACTGAAGCTTTCTTT. V usage is TRBV3-1 (or the pseudogene TRBV3-2) and J usage is TRBJ1-1; perhaps TRBD1 as D (5 bases). CDR1 is LGHDT and CDR2 is YNNKEL in the germline V gene (reference sequence). This CDR3 has 14 amino acids. The V and J ends lost 3 bases and 1 base respectively, with 9 bases between them.

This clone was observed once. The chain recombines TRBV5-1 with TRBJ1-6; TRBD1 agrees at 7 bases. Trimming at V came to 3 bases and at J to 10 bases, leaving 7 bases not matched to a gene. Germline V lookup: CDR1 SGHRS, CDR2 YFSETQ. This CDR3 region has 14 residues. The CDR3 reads CASSSGTEGSPLHF. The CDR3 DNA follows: TGCGCCAGCAGCTCCGGGACAGAGGGATCACCCCTCCACTTT.

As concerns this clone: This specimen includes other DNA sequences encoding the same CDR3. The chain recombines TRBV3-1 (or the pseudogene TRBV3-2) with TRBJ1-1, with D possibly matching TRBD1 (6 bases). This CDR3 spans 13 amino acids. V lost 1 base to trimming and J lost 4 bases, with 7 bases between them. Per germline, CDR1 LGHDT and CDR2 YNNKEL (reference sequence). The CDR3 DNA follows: TGTGCCAGCAGCCAAGTCAGGGGCACTGAAGCTTTCTTT. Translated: CASSQVRGTEAFF.

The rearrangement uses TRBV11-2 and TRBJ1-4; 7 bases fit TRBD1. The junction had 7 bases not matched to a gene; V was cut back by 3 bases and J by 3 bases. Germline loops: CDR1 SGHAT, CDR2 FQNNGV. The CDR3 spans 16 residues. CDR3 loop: CASSFQTGTANEKLFF. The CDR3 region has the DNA TGTGCCAGCAGCTTTCAAACCGGGACAGCTAATGAAAAACTGTTTTTT.

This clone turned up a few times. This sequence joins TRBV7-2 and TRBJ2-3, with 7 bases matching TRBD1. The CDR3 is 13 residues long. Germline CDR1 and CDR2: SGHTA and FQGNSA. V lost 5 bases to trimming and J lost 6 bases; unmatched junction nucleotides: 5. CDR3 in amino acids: CASSRTGADTQYF. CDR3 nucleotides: TGTGCCAGCAGCCGCACAGGGGCGGATACGCAGTATTTT.

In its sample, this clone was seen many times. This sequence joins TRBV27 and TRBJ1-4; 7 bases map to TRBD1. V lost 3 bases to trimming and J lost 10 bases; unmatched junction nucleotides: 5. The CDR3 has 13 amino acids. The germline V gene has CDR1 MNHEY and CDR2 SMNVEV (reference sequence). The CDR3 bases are TGTGCCAGCAGTTTGGACAGGATGGCAAAACTGTTTTTT. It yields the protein CASSLDRMAKLFF. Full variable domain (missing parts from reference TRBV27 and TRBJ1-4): EAQVTQNPRYLITVTGKKLTVTCSQNMNHEYMSWYRQDPGLGLRQIYYSMNVEVTDKGDVPEGYKVSRKEKRNFPLILESPSPNQTSLYFCASSLDRMAKLFFGSGTQLSVL.

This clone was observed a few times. In DNA form, the CDR3 reads TGTGCCAGCAGCTCCCAGGGGGGAAGCAATCAGCCCCAGCATTTT. As protein: CASSSQGGSNQPQHF. The chain recombines TRBV7-2 with TRBJ1-5, with 7 bases fitting TRBD1. CDR1 and CDR2 from the germline V gene are SGHTA and FQGNSA. This CDR3 contains 15 residues. Trimming removed 4 bases from V and 1 base from J; junction bases left unmatched: 4.